This section outlines one T cell receptor beta chain sequence together with its context. Clones were read by immunoSEQ multiplex PCR, and TCRdb kept only the in-frame ones, dropping some. This sample has approximately 76,000 clones, with around nine tenths found just once. The data were obtained in a study of OX40 agonist ivuxolimab in advanced cancers. The overall study: Patients received ivuxolimab, an intravenous treatment, every 2 weeks at 0.01 to 10 mg/kg.

Germline V gene lookup returns CDR1 SGHRS and CDR2 YFSETQ. CDR3 length: 18 amino acids. Germline trimming cut 4 bases from V and 7 bases from J; bases unmatched to any gene: 16. V gene TRBV5-1 combines with J gene TRBJ2-2, with 10 bases aligning to TRBD1. The input for sequencing was CD4+ or CD8+ T cells sorted from blood, taken in a trial of the OX40 agonist ivuxolimab. This clonotype originated in an adult with an advanced solid tumor such as melanoma, head and neck, liver or kidney cancer. The CDR3 bases are TGCGCCAGCAGCGGGCGACAGGGGGCCATTAACGCTTTCGGGGAGCTGTTTTTT. Protein sequence: CASSGRQGAINAFGELFF.